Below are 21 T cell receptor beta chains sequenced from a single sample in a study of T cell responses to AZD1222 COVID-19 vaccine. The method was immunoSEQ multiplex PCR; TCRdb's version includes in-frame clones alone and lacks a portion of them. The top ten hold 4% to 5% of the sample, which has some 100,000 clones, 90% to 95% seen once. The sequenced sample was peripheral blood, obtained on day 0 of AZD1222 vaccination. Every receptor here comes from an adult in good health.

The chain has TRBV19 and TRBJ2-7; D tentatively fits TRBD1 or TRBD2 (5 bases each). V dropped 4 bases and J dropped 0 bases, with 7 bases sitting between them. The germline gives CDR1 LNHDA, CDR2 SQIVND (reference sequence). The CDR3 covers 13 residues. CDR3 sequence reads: CASSTGSSYEQYF. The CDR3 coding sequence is TGTGCCAGTAGTACAGGGAGCTCCTACGAGCAGTACTTC.

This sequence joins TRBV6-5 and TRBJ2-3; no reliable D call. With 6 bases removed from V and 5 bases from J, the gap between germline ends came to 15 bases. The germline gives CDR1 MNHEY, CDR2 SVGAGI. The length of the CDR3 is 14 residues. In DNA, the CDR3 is TGTGCCAGCAGGACGTCGGTTCGGTTAGATACGCAGTATTTT. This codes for CASRTSVRLDTQYF.

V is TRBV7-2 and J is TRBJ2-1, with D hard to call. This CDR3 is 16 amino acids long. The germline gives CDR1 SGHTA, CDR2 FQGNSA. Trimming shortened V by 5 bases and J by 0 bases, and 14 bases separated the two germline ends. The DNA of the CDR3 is TGTGCCAGCAGCCTCCGAAACGGAGCCTCCTACAATGAGCAGTTCTTC. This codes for CASSLRNGASYNEQFF.

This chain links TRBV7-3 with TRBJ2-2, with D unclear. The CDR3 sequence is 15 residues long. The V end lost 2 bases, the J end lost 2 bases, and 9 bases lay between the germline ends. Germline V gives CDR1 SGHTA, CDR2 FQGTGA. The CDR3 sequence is CASSLEDRNTGELFF. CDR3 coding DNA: TGTGCCAGCAGCTTAGAGGACCGTAACACCGGGGAGCTGTTTTTT.

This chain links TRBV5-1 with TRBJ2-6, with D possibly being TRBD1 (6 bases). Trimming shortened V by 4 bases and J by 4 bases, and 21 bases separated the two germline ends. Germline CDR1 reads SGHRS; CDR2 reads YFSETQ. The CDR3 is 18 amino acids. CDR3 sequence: CASSVRDTTLGGANVLTF. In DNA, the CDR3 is TGCGCCAGCAGCGTCCGGGACACAACCTTAGGGGGGGCCAACGTCCTGACTTTC. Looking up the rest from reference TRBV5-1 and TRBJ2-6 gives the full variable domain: KAGVTQTPRYLIKTRGQQVTLSCSPISGHRSVSWYQQTPGQGLQFLFEYFSETQRNKGNFPGRFSGRQFSNSRSEMNVSTLELGDSALYLCASSVRDTTLGGANVLTFGAGSRLTVL.

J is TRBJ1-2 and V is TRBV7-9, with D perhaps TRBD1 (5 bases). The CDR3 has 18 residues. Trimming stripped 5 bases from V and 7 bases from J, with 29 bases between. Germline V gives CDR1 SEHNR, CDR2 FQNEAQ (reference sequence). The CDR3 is CASSRRAGTKAEVTGYTF. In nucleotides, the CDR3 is TGTGCCAGCAGCCGAAGGGCAGGGACCAAGGCCGAGGTTACTGGCTACACCTTC.

The CDR3 region has the DNA TGTGCCAGCTCACCACCGGTCGCGGGGGGGCGTTCGGATACGCAGTATTTT. Residues: CASSPPVAGGRSDTQYF. V is TRBV18 and J is TRBJ2-3, with TRBD2 matching 9 bases. CDR1 KGHSH and CDR2 LQKENI come from the germline V gene. J was trimmed by 6 bases and V by 0 bases; bases with no gene match: 10. The CDR3 is 17 amino acids.

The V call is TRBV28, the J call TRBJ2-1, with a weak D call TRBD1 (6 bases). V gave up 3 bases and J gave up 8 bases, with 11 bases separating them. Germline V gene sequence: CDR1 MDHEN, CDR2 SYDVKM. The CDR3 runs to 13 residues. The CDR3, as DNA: TGTGCCAGCAGTTTTGGGGGCTTGGATGAGCAGTTCTTC. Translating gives CASSFGGLDEQFF.

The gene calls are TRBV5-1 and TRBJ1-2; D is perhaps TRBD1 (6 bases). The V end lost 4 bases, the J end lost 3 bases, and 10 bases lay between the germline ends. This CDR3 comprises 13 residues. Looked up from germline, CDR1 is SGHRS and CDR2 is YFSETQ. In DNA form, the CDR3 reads TGCGCCAGCAGCCTACGGACAGACTATGGCTACACCTTC. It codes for CASSLRTDYGYTF.

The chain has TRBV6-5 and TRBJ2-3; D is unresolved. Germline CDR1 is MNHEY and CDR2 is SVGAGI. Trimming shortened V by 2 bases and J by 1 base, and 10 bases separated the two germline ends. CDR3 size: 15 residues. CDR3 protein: CASSYGEPRTDTQYF. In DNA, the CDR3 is TGTGCCAGCAGTTACGGGGAACCCCGCACAGATACGCAGTATTTT.

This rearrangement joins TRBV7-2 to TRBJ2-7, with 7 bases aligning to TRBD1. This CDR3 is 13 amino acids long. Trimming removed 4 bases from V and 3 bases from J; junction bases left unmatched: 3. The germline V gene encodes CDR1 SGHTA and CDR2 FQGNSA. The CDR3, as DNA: TGTGCCAGCAGCTACAGGGGCCTCTACGAGCAGTACTTC. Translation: CASSYRGLYEQYF.

CDR3 nucleotide sequence: TGTGCCAGTAGTATTAGGGTAAACCTAGCGGAGCCCCAGCATTTT. As protein: CASSIRVNLAEPQHF. This rearrangement joins TRBV19 to TRBJ1-5, with unresolved D. In germline, CDR1 is LNHDA, CDR2 SQIVND (reference sequence). The CDR3 extends over 15 amino acids. V was clipped by 3 bases and J by 8 bases, with 17 bases between them.

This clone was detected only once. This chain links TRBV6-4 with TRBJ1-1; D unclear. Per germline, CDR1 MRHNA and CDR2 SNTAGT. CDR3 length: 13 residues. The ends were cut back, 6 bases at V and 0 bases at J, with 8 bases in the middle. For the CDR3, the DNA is TGTGCCAGCAGCGCGGATTTGAACACTGAAGCTTTCTTT. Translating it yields CASSADLNTEAFF.

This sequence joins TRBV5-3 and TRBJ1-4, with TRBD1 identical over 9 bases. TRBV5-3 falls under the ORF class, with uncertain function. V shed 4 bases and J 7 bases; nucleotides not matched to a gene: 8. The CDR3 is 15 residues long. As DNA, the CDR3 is TGTGCCAGAAGCCTCCTGGGACAGGGCGTTGAAAAACTGTTTTTT. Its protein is CARSLLGQGVEKLFF.

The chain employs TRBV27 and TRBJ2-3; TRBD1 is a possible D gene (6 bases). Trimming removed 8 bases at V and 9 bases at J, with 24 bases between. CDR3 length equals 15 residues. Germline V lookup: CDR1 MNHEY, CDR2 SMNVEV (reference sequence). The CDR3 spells CASSQGGNLARTQYF. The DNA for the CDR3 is TGTGCCAGCTCACAGGGTGGGAATCTAGCCAGAACGCAGTATTTT.

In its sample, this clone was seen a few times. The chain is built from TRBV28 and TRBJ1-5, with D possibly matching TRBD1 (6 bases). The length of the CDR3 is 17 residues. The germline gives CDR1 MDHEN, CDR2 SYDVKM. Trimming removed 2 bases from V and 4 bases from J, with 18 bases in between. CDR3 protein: CASSLRGAGAGNQPQHF. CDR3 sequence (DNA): TGTGCCAGCAGTTTACGGGGGGCAGGGGCGGGTAATCAGCCCCAGCATTTT.

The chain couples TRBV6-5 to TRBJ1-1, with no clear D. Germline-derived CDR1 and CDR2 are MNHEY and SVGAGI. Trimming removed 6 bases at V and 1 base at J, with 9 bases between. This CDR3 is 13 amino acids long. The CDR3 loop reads CASREVPNTEAFF. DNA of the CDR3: TGTGCCAGCAGGGAGGTTCCGAACACTGAAGCTTTCTTT.

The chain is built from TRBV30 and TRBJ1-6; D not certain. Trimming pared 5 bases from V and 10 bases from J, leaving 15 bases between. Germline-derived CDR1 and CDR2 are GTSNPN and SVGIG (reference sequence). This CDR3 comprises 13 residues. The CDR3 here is CAWGETRGSPLHF. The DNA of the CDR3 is TGTGCCTGGGGTGAAACCCGAGGGTCACCCCTCCACTTT.

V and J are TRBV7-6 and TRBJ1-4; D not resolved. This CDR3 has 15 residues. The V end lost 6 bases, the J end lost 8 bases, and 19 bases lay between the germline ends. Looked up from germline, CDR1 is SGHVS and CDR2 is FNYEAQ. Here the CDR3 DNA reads TGTGCCAGCAGTTTAAGTTGGTCGGGAGGGGAAAAACTGTTTTTT. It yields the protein CASSLSWSGGEKLFF.

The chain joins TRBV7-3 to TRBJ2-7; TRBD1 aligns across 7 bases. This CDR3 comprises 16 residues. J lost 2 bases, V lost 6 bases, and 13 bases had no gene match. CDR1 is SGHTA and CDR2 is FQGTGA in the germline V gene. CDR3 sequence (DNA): TGTGCCAGCAGTGAGAGGGGACAGAGTTTGACCTACGAGCAGTACTTC. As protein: CASSERGQSLTYEQYF.

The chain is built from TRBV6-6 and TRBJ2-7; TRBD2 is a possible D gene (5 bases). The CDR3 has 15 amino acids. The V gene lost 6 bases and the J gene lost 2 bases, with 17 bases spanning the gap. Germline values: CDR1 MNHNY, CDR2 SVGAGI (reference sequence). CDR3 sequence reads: CASRISETGTYEQYF. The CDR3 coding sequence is TGTGCCAGCAGAATTTCCGAGACGGGGACCTACGAGCAGTACTTC.